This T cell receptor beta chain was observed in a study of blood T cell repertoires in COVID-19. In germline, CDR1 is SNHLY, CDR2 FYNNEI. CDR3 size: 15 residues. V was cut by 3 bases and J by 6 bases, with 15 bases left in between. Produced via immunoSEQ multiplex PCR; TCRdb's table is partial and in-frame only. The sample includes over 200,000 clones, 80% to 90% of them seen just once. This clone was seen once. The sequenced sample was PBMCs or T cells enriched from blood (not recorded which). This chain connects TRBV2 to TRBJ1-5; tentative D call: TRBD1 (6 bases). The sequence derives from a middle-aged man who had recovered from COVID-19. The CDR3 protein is CASSEGGGSGQPQHF. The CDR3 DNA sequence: TGTGCCAGCAGTGAGGGTGGGGGCTCGGGTCAGCCCCAGCATTTT.